This TCR beta chain was documented in a study of CD8+ T cells in alopecia areata. The wider study: The graft donors were approximately 6-13-month-old C3H/HeJ mice with spontaneous alopecia, and their skin went to approximately 7-11-week-old female C3H/HeJ mice. Overall study results and limits: Lesional tissue from the scalp (especially in alopecia totalis/universalis) showed higher clonality than normal scalp. TCR sharing was clearer in mice than between patients, perhaps partly owing to patient HLA diversity. Besides other cells, scalp samples also yield sequences of resident alphabeta T cells from normal skin.

This clone was detected only a few times. The target antigen is unknown. Genes here carry mouse names. The read terminates 4 residues ahead of where the CDR3 ends, so the germline J gene completes it. Reverse transcribed after extraction, RNA yielded cDNA as the sequencing template. Libraries were prepared by immunoSEQ multiplex PCR; TCRdb keeps only in-frame clonotypes and omits some of them. The profile covers some 120,000 clones, none occurring a single time. CDR1 and CDR2 (germline): FNHDT, SITEND (reference sequence). This CDR3 comprises 15 residues. The V gene is TRBV19, the J gene TRBJ2-1; 11 nucleotides match TRBD2. Sequencing used lesional skin. This sequence originates from a C3H/HeJ mouse with alopecia areata. Mouse MHC haplotype: H2-k. The DNA read from the CDR3 is TGTGCCAGCAGTATAAAACTGGGGGGGCGAGCT. Residues: CASSIKLGGRA. The entire CDR3 protein reads CASSIKLGGRAEQFF.